Listed here are 15 T cell receptor beta chains from one sample, sequenced in a study of neurological immune-mediated disorders. TCRdb reanalysed the 5' RACE reads using MiXCR and keeps one entry per CDR3 protein. The sample includes 25,000 to 35,000 distinct CDR3 sequences, less than 15% seen only once; the top ten take 6% to 8.5%. The material sequenced was PBMCs. The receptors here all came from a man in his 60s in good health.

This clonotype was observed many times. The chain has TRBV7-2 and TRBJ2-3; TRBD2 might be the D (5 bases). V was cut by 5 bases and J by 0 bases, with 12 bases left in between. Germline lookup yields CDR1 SGHTA and CDR2 FQGNSA. The CDR3 has 15 residues. DNA for the CDR3: TGTGCCAGCAGCGCGGGCGGCGCCAGCACAGATACGCAGTATTTT. Protein: CASSAGGASTDTQYF.

This clonotype was recorded many times. V gene TRBV7-6 combines with J gene TRBJ2-1, with D perhaps matching TRBD2 (6 bases). Germline assignment: CDR1 SGHVS and CDR2 FNYEAQ. This CDR3 spans 12 amino acids. Trimming removed 6 bases at V and 6 bases at J, with 9 bases between. Here the CDR3 reads CASRGGGNEQFF. CDR3 nucleotides: TGTGCCAGCAGGGGGGGAGGCAATGAGCAGTTCTTC.

This clonotype was seen ten or more times. This chain joins TRBV20-1 and TRBJ2-7; D is perhaps TRBD1 (6 bases). CDR3 length: 13 residues. CDR1 is DFQATT, CDR2 SNEGSKA, per germline (reference sequence). Trimming removed 6 bases from V and 4 bases from J, with 16 bases in between. The CDR3 DNA follows: TGCAGTGCCACCCTAGCTAGGGGGTACGAGCAGTACTTC. It specifies CSATLARGYEQYF.

In this sample, this clonotype turned up many times. V usage is TRBV5-1 and J usage is TRBJ2-7; the match to TRBD2 covers 8 bases. Germline V gene lookup returns CDR1 SGHRS and CDR2 YFSETQ. The CDR3 is 16 residues long. Trimming removed 0 bases from V and 2 bases from J; junction bases left unmatched: 7. DNA for the CDR3: TGCGCCAGCAGCTTGGTTGTAGGCGGGGGGCCCTACGAGCAGTACTTC. Encoded protein: CASSLVVGGGPYEQYF.

This clonotype was counted at least ten times. The J gene is TRBJ2-1, the V gene TRBV6-2 or TRBV6-3, with D perhaps matching TRBD1 (8 bases). V was clipped by 8 bases and J by 10 bases, with 18 bases between them. Germline-derived CDR1 and CDR2 are MNHEY and SVGEGT. The length of the CDR3 is 13 residues. The DNA for the CDR3 is TGTGCCAGCCGGGGGGCAGGGGGCTACGAGCAGTTCTTC. This codes for CASRGAGGYEQFF.

This clonotype has ten or more counts. The chain employs TRBV12-3 or TRBV12-4 and TRBJ2-3; 7 nucleotides align to TRBD1. This CDR3 has 17 residues. Losses at the gene ends were 10 bases for V and 4 bases for J; bases not matched to a gene: 20. CDR3 loop: CATRPKLIQGSPDTQYF. DNA of the CDR3: TGTGCCACCAGACCTAAATTGATACAGGGGTCACCAGATACGCAGTATTTT.

This clonotype was recorded at least ten times. V is TRBV3-1 and J is TRBJ2-7; TRBD1 agrees at 10 bases. J gave up 6 bases and V 4 bases, and 9 bases lay outside the gene matches. This CDR3 has 15 residues. Germline-derived CDR1 and CDR2 are LGHDT and YNNKEL (reference sequence). The DNA for the CDR3 is TGTGCCAGCAGCCTGCGTCGGACAGGGGGGAGCGAGCAGTACTTC. It yields the protein CASSLRRTGGSEQYF.

This clonotype was counted many times. This chain links TRBV5-5 with TRBJ2-3; 9 positions match TRBD2. J was trimmed by 3 bases and V by 4 bases; bases with no gene match: 3. The CDR3 is made up of 14 amino acids. Germline V gene data show CDR1 as SGHKS and CDR2 as YYEKEE (reference sequence). The CDR3 DNA reads as TGTGCCAGCAGCACCCTAGCGGGAACAGATACGCAGTATTTT. This codes for CASSTLAGTDTQYF. Full variable domain (outside the CDR3, taken from reference TRBV5-5 and TRBJ2-3): DAGVTQSPTHLIKTRGQQVTLRCSPISGHKSVSWYQQVLGQGPQFIFQYYEKEERGRGNFPDRFSARQFPNYSSELNVNALLLGDSALYLCASSTLAGTDTQYFGPGTRLTVL.

This clonotype was recorded many times. The chain couples TRBV7-2 to TRBJ2-3, with D uncertain. The CDR3 has 14 amino acids. Between the trimmed V and J ends, which lost 5 bases and 2 bases, there was a span of 11 bases. The V gene's germline CDR1 is SGHTA and CDR2 FQGNSA. The CDR3 protein is CASSARPYTDTQYF. The CDR3 DNA sequence: TGTGCCAGCAGCGCTCGTCCCTACACAGATACGCAGTATTTT.

In its sample, this clonotype was seen many times. The chain has TRBV20-1 and TRBJ1-4; no clear D gene. Germline V gene sequence: CDR1 DFQATT, CDR2 SNEGSKA (reference sequence). CDR3 length: 13 amino acids. The CDR3 nucleotides are TGCAGCCCCCGCCCCCCCGGGGTAGAAAAACTGTTTTTT. Translation: CSPRPPGVEKLFF.

Ten or more counts support this clonotype. J is TRBJ1-5 and V is TRBV15, with TRBD1 as a possible D gene (5 bases). Germline lookup yields CDR1 LNHNV and CDR2 YYDKDF (reference sequence). The CDR3 is 16 amino acids. Trimming took off 0 bases at V and 7 bases at J, with 16 bases between the two ends. CDR3 coding DNA: TGTGCCACCAGCAGAGATCTTTTGGGGCGAGGGCAGCCCCAGCATTTT. It codes for CATSRDLLGRGQPQHF.

This clonotype showed up many times. This chain links TRBV6-2 or TRBV6-3 with TRBJ2-7; D possibly uses TRBD1 or TRBD2 (5 bases each). The CDR3 has 13 amino acids. Germline V CDR1 and CDR2: MNHEY, SVGEGT. V lost 10 bases to trimming and J lost 4 bases, with 17 bases between them. The CDR3 spells CAIGRDGNYEQYF. The CDR3 nucleotides are TGTGCCATCGGCAGGGACGGAAATTACGAGCAGTACTTC.

The chain links TRBV20-1 to TRBJ2-3; D ambiguous. Looked up from germline, CDR1 is DFQATT and CDR2 is SNEGSKA (reference sequence). Trimming cost V 3 bases and J 4 bases, with 5 bases left between them. The CDR3 covers 11 residues. The CDR3 loop reads CSASGPDTQYF. CDR3 nucleotides: TGCAGTGCTAGTGGTCCAGATACGCAGTATTTT.

This clonotype was detected a few times. The V gene is TRBV7-2, the J gene TRBJ2-3, with 10 bases lining up with TRBD2. This CDR3 spans 16 amino acids. Germline V gene sequence: CDR1 SGHTA, CDR2 FQGNSA. The V gene end was trimmed by 5 bases and the J gene end by 4 bases; junction bases not matched to a gene: 9. Here the CDR3 reads CASSTALAGASDTQYF. In DNA form, the CDR3 reads TGTGCCAGCAGCACAGCGCTAGCGGGAGCTTCAGATACGCAGTATTTT.

This clonotype was picked up many times. The chain joins TRBV12-3 or TRBV12-4 to TRBJ2-7; tentatively, D is TRBD2 (5 bases). The CDR3 loop spans 12 amino acids. V lost 1 base, J lost 10 bases, and 11 bases lay in between. The CDR3 DNA is TGTGCCAGCAGTTTAGTCTCGGCGGGCCAGTACTTC. This codes for CASSLVSAGQYF.